These 22 T cell receptor beta chains were sequenced from one sample in a study of shared T cell receptors in the human thymus. Assay used: immunoSEQ multiplex PCR; TCRdb lists only in-frame clones, some missing. The table has roughly 710,000 clones, 75% to 90% seen once. The data were also submitted as part of a second study, on human thymus T cells.

Sequencing input: thymocytes. These TCRs come from a girl under three years old with a congenital heart defect.

The chain has TRBV9 and TRBJ2-2; tentative D call: TRBD2 (6 bases). The ends were cut back, 0 bases at V and 6 bases at J, with 18 bases in the middle. CDR1 and CDR2 (germline): SGDLS, YYNGEE. This CDR3 is built from 17 residues. CDR3: CASSVGSTREGAGELFF. CDR3 DNA sequence: TGTGCCAGCAGCGTAGGGTCGACTAGAGAAGGGGCCGGGGAGCTGTTTTTT.

The chain employs TRBV5-6 and TRBJ2-5; D is possibly TRBD2 (6 bases). The DNA end lines up better with TRBJ2-7; the J call may be wrong. CDR3 size: 16 residues. The germline gives CDR1 SGHDT, CDR2 YYEEEE. The DNA of the CDR3 is TGTGCCAGCAGCTTGGCTTGTACTGGGGGACTCTGCGAGCAGTACTTC. Amino acid sequence: CASSLACTGGLCEQYF.

The J gene is TRBJ1-6, the V gene TRBV5-1; no clear D. The germline V and J ends were trimmed by 3 bases and 8 bases, with 15 bases remaining between them. There are 15 residues in the CDR3. Germline V gene data show CDR1 as SGHRS and CDR2 as YFSETQ. The CDR3 loop is CASSSTPGTYSPLHF. The CDR3, as DNA: TGCGCCAGCAGCTCCACGCCGGGAACCTATTCACCCCTCCACTTT.

The V and J genes are TRBV6-1 and TRBJ1-2; TRBD1 agrees at 8 bases. Losses at the gene ends were 1 base for V and 0 bases for J; bases not matched to a gene: 7. Germline values: CDR1 MNHNS, CDR2 SASEGT. The CDR3 has 17 residues. CDR3 in amino acids: CASSEGDRGIPNYGYTF. The CDR3, as DNA: TGTGCCAGCAGTGAAGGCGACAGGGGAATACCTAACTATGGCTACACCTTC.

The rearrangement joins TRBV13 to TRBJ1-2, with D hard to call. Between the trimmed V and J ends, which lost 6 bases and 10 bases, there was a span of 15 bases. CDR3 length equals 12 residues. Germline assignment: CDR1 PRHDT and CDR2 FYEKMQ (reference sequence). The chain's CDR3 is CASRIFGDPYTF. CDR3 bases: TGTGCCAGCAGAATCTTCGGGGATCCCTACACCTTC.

CDR3 coding DNA: TGCGCCAGGCGTGGGCCTCCTCTCTATAAAAACTATGGCTACACCTTC. Amino acid sequence: CARRGPPLYKNYGYTF. J is TRBJ1-2 and V is TRBV5-1; the D is unclear. The germline CDR1 and CDR2 sequences are SGHRS and YFSETQ. The CDR3 runs to 16 residues. With 8 bases removed from V and 2 bases from J, the gap between germline ends came to 22 bases.

This chain joins TRBV27 and TRBJ2-7, with 11 nucleotides matching TRBD1. V was pared by 3 bases and J by 5 bases, with 3 bases of the junction left unmatched. Germline-derived CDR1 and CDR2 are MNHEY and SMNVEV (reference sequence). The CDR3 loop spans 14 amino acids. The CDR3 bases are TGTGCCAGCAGTTTGGGGACAGGGGGACACGAGCAGTACTTC. Its protein is CASSLGTGGHEQYF.

The chain is built from TRBV27 and TRBJ2-2; a possible D gene is TRBD1 (5 bases). Trimming removed 5 bases from V and 8 bases from J, with 9 bases in between. The germline V gene encodes CDR1 MNHEY and CDR2 SMNVEV (reference sequence). The CDR3 runs to 12 residues. The CDR3 loop is CASSLQGGELFF. The CDR3 nucleotides are TGTGCCAGCAGTCTGCAGGGAGGGGAGCTGTTTTTT.

This clone has a handful of counts. The chain is built from TRBV19 and TRBJ1-1; 10 bases map to TRBD1. The CDR3 contains 14 residues. CDR1 is LNHDA and CDR2 is SQIVND in the germline V gene (reference sequence). Losses at the gene ends were 5 bases for V and 5 bases for J; bases not matched to a gene: 5. This CDR3 reads CASSPWTGGTEAFF. The CDR3 DNA reads TGTGCCAGTAGTCCCTGGACAGGGGGGACTGAAGCTTTCTTT. The full variable domain, in which reference TRBV19 and TRBJ1-1 provide the parts outside the CDR3, is DGGITQSPKYLFRKEGQNVTLSCEQNLNHDAMYWYRQDPGQGLRLIYYSQIVNDFQKGDIAEGYSVSREKKESFPLTVTSAQKNPTAFYLCASSPWTGGTEAFFGQGTRLTVV.

Note on this clone: The sample carries other DNA sequences with the same CDR3. The J gene is TRBJ2-5, the V gene TRBV7-2; D gene uncertain. The V gene's germline CDR1 is SGHTA and CDR2 FQGNSA. This CDR3 contains 12 residues. With 3 bases removed from V and 5 bases from J, the gap between germline ends came to 7 bases. This CDR3 reads CASSLSGETQYF. CDR3 coding DNA: TGTGCCAGCAGCTTGTCTGGCGAGACCCAGTACTTC.

The chain links TRBV7-9 to TRBJ1-3, with 11 bases lining up with TRBD1. Trimming cost V 4 bases and J 1 base; bases outside gene matches: 9. The CDR3 is made up of 18 amino acids. CDR1 SEHNR and CDR2 FQNEAQ come from the germline V gene (reference sequence). The CDR3 is CASSSGLGTGGSGNTIYF. The DNA for the CDR3 is TGTGCCAGCAGCTCCGGCCTGGGGACAGGGGGATCTGGAAACACCATATATTTT.

Concerning this clone itself: Other DNA sequences from this sample encode an identical CDR3 as well. The rearrangement uses TRBV4-1 and TRBJ1-5, with TRBD1 matching 8 bases. This CDR3 is 14 amino acids long. Trimming removed 4 bases from V and 5 bases from J; junction bases left unmatched: 4. Germline V gene sequence: CDR1 MGHRA, CDR2 YSYEKL. CDR3 sequence (DNA): TGCGCCAGCAGCCCAGGGACAGGCGATCAGCCCCAGCATTTT. The encoded protein is CASSPGTGDQPQHF.

J is TRBJ2-5 and V is TRBV4-3; 10 bases fit TRBD1. The closer fit of TRBJ2-7 to the DNA end suggests the J call may be wrong. Germline V gene sequence: CDR1 LGHNA, CDR2 YSLEER. The CDR3 extends over 17 amino acids. The chain's CDR3 is CASSQDRRQGALYEQYF. The DNA for the CDR3 is TGCGCCAGCAGCCAAGATCGCCGACAGGGGGCTTTATACGAGCAGTACTTC.

Worth noting for this clone: The sample holds other DNA sequences that translate to the same CDR3. The V gene is TRBV9, the J gene TRBJ2-7; D call uncertain. V gave up 0 bases and J gave up 1 base, with 5 bases separating them. Germline loops: CDR1 SGDLS, CDR2 YYNGEE. This CDR3 is 13 amino acids long. CDR3 in DNA: TGTGCCAGCAGCGTAGGGGCTTCCTACGAGCAGTACTTC. Residues: CASSVGASYEQYF. The full variable domain, with the rest looked up from reference TRBV9 and TRBJ2-7, is DSGVTQTPKHLITATGQRVTLRCSPRSGDLSVYWYQQSLDQGLQFLIQYYNGEERAKGNILERFSAQQFPDLHSELNLSSLELGDSALYFCASSVGASYEQYFGPGTRLTVT.

The V and J genes are TRBV7-9 and TRBJ1-2; TRBD1 is a possible D gene (5 bases). The CDR3 is 17 amino acids. From germline, CDR1 is SEHNR and CDR2 FQNEAQ (reference sequence). V lost 4 bases and J 6 bases, leaving 24 bases between the germline ends. The CDR3 region has the DNA TGTGCCAGCAGCTCTCAGGTAGGAGCAGGGAAAGGTCATGGCTACACCTTC. It translates to CASSSQVGAGKGHGYTF.

The rearrangement uses TRBV27 and TRBJ1-1; D is ambiguous. CDR1 and CDR2 (germline): MNHEY, SMNVEV (reference sequence). V was cut by 5 bases and J by 1 base, with 23 bases left in between. The CDR3 is 18 amino acids. CDR3 DNA sequence: TGTGCCAGCAGTCCAGTAGGGCGAGGAGGGCCCCCGAACACTGAAGCTTTCTTT. This sequence encodes CASSPVGRGGPPNTEAFF.

The J gene is TRBJ2-2, the V gene TRBV18; unclear D gene. The ends were cut back, 1 base at V and 7 bases at J, with 16 bases in the middle. CDR3 length: 16 amino acids. Germline loops: CDR1 KGHSH, CDR2 LQKENI. This CDR3 reads CASSPLGTHPLGELFF. For the CDR3, the DNA is TGTGCCAGCTCACCACTGGGCACTCACCCCCTCGGGGAGCTGTTTTTT.

This chain uses TRBV7-2 with TRBJ2-5; 7 bases are a match to TRBD2. CDR3 length: 15 amino acids. Germline trimming cut 2 bases from V and 5 bases from J; bases unmatched to any gene: 8. Germline V gene lookup returns CDR1 SGHTA and CDR2 FQGNSA. DNA for the CDR3: TGTGCCAGCAGCTTAACTGACGGGGGGATTGAGACCCAGTACTTC. Translating gives CASSLTDGGIETQYF. The complete variable domain, with remaining parts taken from reference TRBV7-2 and TRBJ2-5, reads GAGVSQSPSNKVTEKGKDVELRCDPISGHTALYWYRQSLGQGLEFLIYFQGNSAPDKSGLPSDRFSAERTGGSVSTLTIQRTQQEDSAVYLCASSLTDGGIETQYFGPGTRLLVL.

For the CDR3, the DNA is TGCAGCGTTGGGTACAGCCCCGCTTACGAGCAGTACTTC. Encoded protein: CSVGYSPAYEQYF. The rearrangement links TRBV29-1 to TRBJ2-7; D remains ambiguous. The germline CDR1 and CDR2 sequences are SQVTM and ANQGSEA. The V and J ends lost 4 bases and 4 bases respectively, with 14 bases between them. The CDR3 length is 13 residues.

This clone has a handful of counts. This CDR3 reads CASSEDPNYGYTF. For the CDR3, the DNA is TGCGCCAGCAGCGAGGATCCCAACTATGGCTACACCTTC. The chain has TRBV5-1 and TRBJ1-2; D gene ambiguous. Germline V gene lookup returns CDR1 SGHRS and CDR2 YFSETQ. Trimming removed 4 bases from V and 2 bases from J, with 9 bases in between. The length of the CDR3 is 13 residues.

J is TRBJ1-1 and V is TRBV5-5, with TRBD1 matching over 7 bases. This CDR3 contains 17 residues. In germline, CDR1 is SGHKS, CDR2 YYEKEE (reference sequence). J lost 3 bases, V lost 4 bases, and 15 bases had no gene match. This chain's CDR3 is CASSQPYFDRVDTEAFF. Written as DNA, the CDR3 is TGTGCCAGCAGCCAGCCTTACTTCGACAGGGTGGACACTGAAGCTTTCTTT.

J is TRBJ1-2 and V is TRBV27, with 7 bases fitting TRBD1. V lost 0 bases to trimming and J lost 6 bases; unmatched junction nucleotides: 19. The CDR3 length is 19 residues. Germline V lookup: CDR1 MNHEY, CDR2 SMNVEV (reference sequence). CDR3 sequence reads: CASSLSKVEGALRIDGYTF. CDR3 coding DNA: TGTGCCAGCAGTTTATCAAAGGTTGAGGGGGCGCTAAGGATAGATGGCTACACCTTC.